This TCR beta chain was sequenced in a study of TIL therapy for anti-PD-1-resistant metastatic lung cancer. The time point was: pre-treatment sample, taken before nivolumab and TIL therapy. The tumor samples were excised metastases, mostly pleural nodules or supraclavicular lymph nodes. V lost 2 bases to trimming and J lost 2 bases; unmatched junction nucleotides: 3. Per germline, CDR1 SGHTA and CDR2 FQGNSA. The CDR3 has 16 residues. Sequencing used immunoSEQ v3. Sequencing was performed with immunoSEQ multiplex PCR; in TCRdb, only in-frame clones are kept and a portion is missing. The sample records tens of thousands of clones, 60% to 85% being singletons.

This receptor was taken from a person aged 25 to 79 with non-small cell lung cancer. The sequencing here drew on tumor tissue, taken at baseline. The genes are TRBV7-2 and TRBJ2-1, with 10 bases aligning to TRBD1. CDR3 sequence: CASSLSGTGAYNEQFF. CDR3 coding DNA: TGTGCCAGCAGCTTATCCGGGACAGGGGCCTACAATGAGCAGTTCTTC.